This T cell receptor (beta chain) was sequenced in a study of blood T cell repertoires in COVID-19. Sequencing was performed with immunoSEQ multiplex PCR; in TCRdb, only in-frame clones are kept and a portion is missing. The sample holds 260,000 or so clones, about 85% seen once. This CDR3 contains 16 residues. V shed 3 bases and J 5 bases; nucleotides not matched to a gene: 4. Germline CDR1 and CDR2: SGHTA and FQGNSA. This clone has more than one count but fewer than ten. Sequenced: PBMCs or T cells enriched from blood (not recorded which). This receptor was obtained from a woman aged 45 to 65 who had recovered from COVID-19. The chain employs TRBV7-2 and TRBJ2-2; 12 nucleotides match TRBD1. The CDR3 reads CASSFRDRGRTGELFF. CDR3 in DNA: TGTGCCAGCAGCTTCCGGGACAGGGGGCGAACCGGGGAGCTGTTTTTT.